The 27 T cell receptor beta chains listed next were all sequenced from one sample in a study of T cell changes during pregnancy in multiple sclerosis. Profiling relied on immunoSEQ multiplex PCR, and the TCRdb table lists in-frame clones only, not all of them. This table holds about 69,000 clones, roughly 93% found once. Here the sequenced sample was peripheral blood, taken in the third trimester of pregnancy. These receptors were obtained from a female donor with multiple sclerosis, enrolled in a pregnancy study.

The rearrangement joins TRBV28 to TRBJ2-1; 8 bases fit TRBD2. Looked up from germline, CDR1 is MDHEN and CDR2 is SYDVKM. The CDR3 spans 16 residues. J lost 0 bases, V lost 6 bases, and 7 bases had no gene match. The CDR3: CASRTGGEASYNEQFF. The DNA of the CDR3 is TGTGCCAGCAGGACGGGGGGGGAGGCCTCCTACAATGAGCAGTTCTTC.

The chain recombines TRBV10-3 with TRBJ2-1, with D unclear. Germline CDR1 ENHRY, CDR2 SYGVKD. This CDR3 is built from 14 residues. Trimming pared 2 bases from V and 3 bases from J, leaving 8 bases between. The CDR3 sequence: CAISEDSFYNEQFF. CDR3 nucleotide sequence: TGTGCCATCAGTGAGGATAGCTTCTACAATGAGCAGTTCTTC.

V usage is TRBV7-2 and J usage is TRBJ2-3; D is unresolved. The CDR3 sequence is 14 residues long. Germline V CDR1 and CDR2: SGHTA, FQGNSA. V was pared by 1 base and J by 1 base, with 6 bases between. The CDR3 spells CASSLDRGTDTQYF. DNA of the CDR3: TGTGCCAGCAGCTTAGATCGGGGCACAGATACGCAGTATTTT.

This clone turned up a few times. The chain couples TRBV5-6 to TRBJ2-7, with D possibly TRBD1 on 5 matching bases. Germline CDR1 reads SGHDT; CDR2 reads YYEEEE. Trimming removed 1 base from V and 0 bases from J, with 14 bases in between. The CDR3 totals 16 residues. The CDR3 reads CASSLNPPGFSYEQYF. CDR3 DNA sequence: TGTGCCAGCAGCTTGAACCCACCAGGGTTCTCCTACGAGCAGTACTTC.

This clone came up once. The chain is built from TRBV7-8 and TRBJ1-1; 9 nucleotides align to TRBD1. Germline V gene sequence: CDR1 SGHVS, CDR2 FQNEAQ. The V segment lost 7 bases and the J segment 3 bases; nucleotides outside the gene matches: 6. The CDR3 consists of 14 residues. CDR3 sequence reads: CASTSQGAYTEAFF. The CDR3 nucleotides are TGTGCCAGCACCTCACAGGGGGCGTACACTGAAGCTTTCTTT. The full variable domain, rest sourced from reference TRBV7-8 and TRBJ1-1, is GAGVSQSPRYKVAKRGQDVALRCDPISGHVSLFWYQQALGQGPEFLTYFQNEAQLDKSGLPSDRFFAERPEGSVSTLKIQRTQQEDSAVYLCASTSQGAYTEAFFGQGTRLTVV.

V and J are TRBV2 and TRBJ1-1, with 8 positions matching TRBD1. CDR3 length: 13 amino acids. Per the germline V gene, CDR1 is SNHLY and CDR2 is FYNNEI. With 6 bases clipped from V and 7 bases from J, the junction kept 7 bases outside the gene matches. The CDR3, as DNA: TGTGCCAGCAGCCCACGACAGGGGATTGAAGCTTTCTTT. Its translation: CASSPRQGIEAFF.

The chain carries TRBV7-8 and TRBJ1-4, with D tentatively TRBD1 (5 bases). This CDR3 comprises 15 residues. V dropped 1 base and J dropped 7 bases, with 13 bases sitting between them. CDR1 and CDR2 from the germline V gene are SGHVS and FQNEAQ. CDR3 bases: TGTGCCAGCAGCTTAGTTGGAGGGGAGGGTGAAAAACTGTTTTTT. Protein: CASSLVGGEGEKLFF.

The rearrangement uses TRBV28 and TRBJ1-3, with D possibly being TRBD1 (6 bases). Germline assignment: CDR1 MDHEN and CDR2 SYDVKM. Between the trimmed V and J ends, which lost 1 base and 0 bases, there was a span of 10 bases. This CDR3 is 16 amino acids long. CDR3 DNA: TGTGCCAGCAGTTTATCGGACAGAGGCTCTGGAAACACCATATATTTT. Amino acid sequence: CASSLSDRGSGNTIYF.

This clone was observed a single time. The chain is built from TRBV2 and TRBJ1-1; possible D gene TRBD1, 5 bases. The germline gives CDR1 SNHLY, CDR2 FYNNEI. The germline V and J ends were trimmed by 7 bases and 2 bases, with 14 bases remaining between them. The CDR3 has 14 residues. CDR3 nucleotides: TGTGCCAGCACCCGACTTACAGGCAACACTGAAGCTTTCTTT. Encoded protein: CASTRLTGNTEAFF.

The rearrangement joins TRBV6-1 to TRBJ1-2, with TRBD1 as a possible D gene (6 bases). The V gene's germline CDR1 is MNHNS and CDR2 SASEGT. Trimming removed 5 bases at V and 3 bases at J, with 16 bases between. The CDR3 extends over 15 amino acids. In DNA, the CDR3 is TGTGCCAGCAGTTCCGGACAGACCACCCACTATGGCTACACCTTC. Protein product: CASSSGQTTHYGYTF.

The chain couples TRBV28 to TRBJ2-1; D uncertain. With 5 bases removed from V and 7 bases from J, the gap between germline ends came to 18 bases. There are 15 residues in the CDR3. Germline CDR1 is MDHEN and CDR2 is SYDVKM. Here the CDR3 reads CASSQLPTTGNEQFF. In DNA, the CDR3 is TGTGCCAGCAGTCAATTACCCACGACCGGGAATGAGCAGTTCTTC.

The chain joins TRBV4-2 to TRBJ1-2, with a tentative D call TRBD1 (6 bases). The germline V and J ends were trimmed by 0 bases and 7 bases, with 24 bases remaining between them. The CDR3 has 18 residues. CDR1 and CDR2 from the germline V gene are LGHNA and YNFKEQ. The CDR3 loop reads CASSQDRGHGWVSRGYTF. The CDR3 coding sequence is TGTGCCAGCAGCCAAGATCGGGGACACGGTTGGGTGTCTCGTGGCTACACCTTC.

The gene calls are TRBV27 and TRBJ1-5, with D unclear. The V gene lost 3 bases and the J gene lost 1 base, with 4 bases spanning the gap. This CDR3 contains 13 residues. Germline V gives CDR1 MNHEY, CDR2 SMNVEV (reference sequence). The CDR3 coding sequence is TGTGCCAGCAGTTTCAGGAGCAATCAGCCCCAGCATTTT. Protein: CASSFRSNQPQHF.

The gene calls are TRBV9 and TRBJ2-7; 9 nucleotides agree with TRBD1. Per the germline V gene, CDR1 is SGDLS and CDR2 is YYNGEE. Trimming at V came to 4 bases and at J to 2 bases, leaving 4 bases not matched to a gene. The CDR3 is 14 residues long. CDR3 loop: CASSMDRGTYEQYF. The CDR3 DNA follows: TGTGCCAGCAGCATGGACAGGGGAACCTACGAGCAGTACTTC.

The chain is built from TRBV27 and TRBJ2-7; 9 nucleotides align to TRBD1. The CDR3 length is 17 residues. CDR1 and CDR2 (germline): MNHEY, SMNVEV (reference sequence). V shed 5 bases and J 1 base; nucleotides not matched to a gene: 12. Here the CDR3 reads CASSPLEIGQGSYEQYF. The CDR3, as DNA: TGTGCCAGCAGTCCACTCGAGATAGGACAGGGGTCCTACGAGCAGTACTTC.

The chain joins TRBV18 to TRBJ2-7, with D perhaps TRBD2 (5 bases). Germline V CDR1 and CDR2: KGHSH, LQKENI. With 1 base removed from V and 5 bases from J, the gap between germline ends came to 15 bases. The CDR3 is 15 residues long. The DNA of the CDR3 is TGTGCCAGCTCACCACGGGCGGGTTGGATCAACGAGCAGTACTTC. Its protein is CASSPRAGWINEQYF.

The chain joins TRBV28 to TRBJ1-5; 7 bases map to TRBD1. CDR1 is MDHEN, CDR2 SYDVKM, per germline. This CDR3 comprises 14 residues. V shed 3 bases and J 7 bases; nucleotides not matched to a gene: 6. The CDR3 coding sequence is TGTGCCAGCAGTTTCCCACAGGGGCTCCAGCCCCAGCATTTT. This translates into CASSFPQGLQPQHF.

The rearrangement uses TRBV7-9 and TRBJ2-3, with D maybe TRBD1 (7 bases). The CDR3 consists of 14 residues. V lost 5 bases, J lost 9 bases, and 18 bases lay in between. Germline CDR1 is SEHNR and CDR2 is FQNEAQ (reference sequence). CDR3 loop: CASSPPEGTVTQYF. The CDR3 nucleotides read TGTGCCAGCAGCCCCCCGGAGGGGACAGTAACGCAGTATTTT.

The rearrangement joins TRBV15 to TRBJ1-1; 8 bases map to TRBD1. Germline trimming cut 4 bases from V and 2 bases from J; bases unmatched to any gene: 9. CDR3 length: 16 amino acids. Germline assignment: CDR1 LNHNV and CDR2 YYDKDF (reference sequence). This chain's CDR3 is CATSTAPRGRNTEAFF. DNA of the CDR3: TGTGCCACCAGCACCGCCCCCAGGGGGCGCAACACTGAAGCTTTCTTT.

The CDR3 DNA reads as TGTGCCAGTAGTATAGATGGAGAGGGATGGGGCTACACCTTC. Protein: CASSIDGEGWGYTF. The chain employs TRBV19 and TRBJ1-2; D remains unclear. The CDR3 is made up of 14 amino acids. Trimming cost V 0 bases and J 8 bases, with 13 bases left between them. CDR1 and CDR2 (germline): LNHDA, SQIVND (reference sequence).

The chain combines TRBV21-1 with TRBJ1-1; the listed D gene, TRBD1, was not tested against the DNA. TRBV21-1 is shown as a pseudogene. The CDR3 is made up of 13 amino acids. DNA of the CDR3: TGTGCCAGCAGCAGGGGCAGGTCGACTGAAGCTTTCTTT. Translating it yields CASSRGRSTEAFF.

V usage is TRBV5-6 and J usage is TRBJ1-1; the match to TRBD1 covers 8 bases. The CDR3 length is 15 residues. Germline V gene lookup returns CDR1 SGHDT and CDR2 YYEEEE. J gave up 1 base and V 4 bases, and 6 bases lay outside the gene matches. The CDR3 DNA follows: TGTGCCAGCAGCCACGGACAGGGCTGGAACACTGAAGCTTTCTTT. Translation gives CASSHGQGWNTEAFF.

This chain joins TRBV10-2 and TRBJ2-1; 9 bases fit TRBD1. Unmatched junction bases numbered 9, after V lost 6 bases and J lost 9 bases. Germline V lookup: CDR1 WSHSY, CDR2 SAAADI. The CDR3 has 14 residues. The CDR3: CASRPGTGSGEQFF. For the CDR3, the DNA is TGCGCCAGCAGACCCGGGACAGGGAGTGGTGAGCAGTTCTTC.

A remark on this clone: Other DNA sequences in the sample encode the same CDR3. The chain joins TRBV30 to TRBJ2-3; weak D call: TRBD2 (5 bases). Germline V gene lookup returns CDR1 GTSNPN and CDR2 SVGIG (reference sequence). CDR3 size: 13 residues. V was trimmed by 0 bases and J by 6 bases, leaving 10 bases between them. This CDR3 reads CAWSVGGSDTQYF. CDR3 sequence (DNA): TGTGCCTGGAGTGTGGGTGGGAGTGATACGCAGTATTTT.

In this sample, this clone turned up once. V and J are TRBV18 and TRBJ1-2; perhaps TRBD1 as D (6 bases). Germline assignment: CDR1 KGHSH and CDR2 LQKENI. V lost 3 bases, J lost 3 bases, and 17 bases lay in between. This CDR3 region has 16 residues. CDR3 nucleotides: TGTGCCAGCTCACCCGGGACATTCCCGAAAGACTATGGCTACACCTTC. It yields the protein CASSPGTFPKDYGYTF.

This sequence joins TRBV5-5 and TRBJ1-2; tentatively, D is TRBD1 (5 bases). The CDR3 runs 16 residues. Trimming shortened V by 4 bases and J by 8 bases, and 24 bases separated the two germline ends. Per the germline V gene, CDR1 is SGHKS and CDR2 is YYEKEE (reference sequence). The DNA for the CDR3 is TGTGCCAGCAGCAACTCGCTCTGGGGGGTACGGGAAGGCTACACCTTC. This gives the protein CASSNSLWGVREGYTF. The variable domain in full, with the rest retrieved from reference TRBV5-5 and TRBJ1-2, is DAGVTQSPTHLIKTRGQQVTLRCSPISGHKSVSWYQQVLGQGPQFIFQYYEKEERGRGNFPDRFSARQFPNYSSELNVNALLLGDSALYLCASSNSLWGVREGYTFGSGTRLTVV.

The chain employs TRBV10-3 and TRBJ1-6, with TRBD1 matching 8 bases. Germline values: CDR1 ENHRY, CDR2 SYGVKD. This CDR3 is 14 amino acids long. V lost 3 bases, J lost 13 bases, and 8 bases stayed unmatched. The chain's CDR3 is CAISDGQGLEPLHF. DNA of the CDR3: TGTGCCATCAGTGACGGACAGGGTCTAGAGCCCCTCCACTTT.